This T cell receptor beta chain emerged from a study of human T cells and chemical hapten exposure. Looking at the study overall: Sensitization applied 2% DPC to around 2 cm by around 2 cm of upper inner arm skin.

Time point given: patch test 2, 6 weeks after DPC sensitization. The sample's treatment: therapeutic diphenylcyclopropenone sensitization with weekly scalp DPC. Suited to DPC and affected by alopecia, the donors ranged from 18 to 70 years old. TCRdb analysed the RACE reads with MiXCR anew, one entry per CDR3 protein. The table has about 380,000 distinct CDR3 sequences, nearly 6.5% seen once. This CDR3 region has 16 residues. CDR1 is SEHNR and CDR2 is FQNEAQ in the germline V gene (reference sequence). Trimming cost V 6 bases and J 0 bases; bases outside gene matches: 8. This clonotype showed up many times. The target antigen is unknown. Study-wide points: Healthy individuals' immune responses may differ from those of donors, who had alopecia.

The origin of this receptor is a woman in her late teens or twenties with alopecia areata. Some clones in this sample may be carry-over from other donors' samples. The gene calls are TRBV7-9 and TRBJ1-3; TRBD1 aligns across 7 bases. The material was whole blood, obtained in connection with sensitization to the hapten diphenylcyclopropenone (DPC). The CDR3 bases are TGTGCCAGCAGATCCTCAACAGGGGACTCTGGAAACACCATATATTTT. Its translation is CASRSSTGDSGNTIYF.